The source of this T cell receptor (beta chain) is a study of T-cell reconstitution after alpha-beta-depleted transplantation in children. Points from the study as a whole: Reportedly, alpha-beta T cells present about two months post-transplant originated from several hundred expanded clones of graft origin.

TCRbeta library preparation incorporated unique molecular identifiers. TCRdb redid the calling of the PCR reads with MiXCR, one entry per CDR3 protein. The table includes 450,000 to 550,000 distinct CDR3 sequences, about 10% detected once. Of note for this clonotype: Its antigen is unknown.

The V gene's germline CDR1 is MGHRA and CDR2 YSYEKL. V gave up 0 bases and J gave up 3 bases, with 14 bases separating them. CDR3 size: 16 residues. The starting material was PBMCs, mostly from graft donor cells, obtained 180 days after TCRalphabeta/CD19-depleted stem cell transplant. The sequence was obtained from a female patient aged 2 to 10 who had a stem cell transplant for aplastic anemia, so the T cells may come from the graft donor. The rearrangement links TRBV4-1 to TRBJ2-5; D ambiguous. This CDR3 reads CASSQDPGRLEETQYF. The CDR3 bases are TGCGCCAGCAGCCAAGATCCGGGCCGGCTCGAAGAGACCCAGTACTTC.